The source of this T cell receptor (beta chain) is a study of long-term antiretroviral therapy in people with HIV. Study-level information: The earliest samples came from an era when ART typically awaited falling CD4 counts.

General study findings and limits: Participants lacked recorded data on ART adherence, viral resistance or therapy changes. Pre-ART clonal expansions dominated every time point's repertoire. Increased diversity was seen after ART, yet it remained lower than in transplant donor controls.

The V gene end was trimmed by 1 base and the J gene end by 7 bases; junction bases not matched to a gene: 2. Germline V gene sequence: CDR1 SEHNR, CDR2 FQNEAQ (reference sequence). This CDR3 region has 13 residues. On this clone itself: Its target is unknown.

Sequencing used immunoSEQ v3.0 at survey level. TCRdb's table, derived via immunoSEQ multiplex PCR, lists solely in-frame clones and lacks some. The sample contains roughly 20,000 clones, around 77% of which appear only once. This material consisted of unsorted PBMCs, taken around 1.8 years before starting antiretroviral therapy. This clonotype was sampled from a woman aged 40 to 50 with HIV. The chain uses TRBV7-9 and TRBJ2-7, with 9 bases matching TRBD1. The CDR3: CASSLGDRVEQYF. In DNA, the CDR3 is TGTGCCAGCAGCTTAGGGGACAGGGTAGAGCAGTACTTC.